The 29 T cell receptor beta chains presented below share a single source sample, sequenced in a study of monozygotic twins with inflammatory bowel disease. TCRdb reprocessed the 5' RACE reads and stores each CDR3 protein as one record, lacking DNA. The sample data list about 380,000 distinct CDR3 sequences. The specimen sequenced was blood. These receptors originate from a human donor with ulcerative colitis or Crohn's disease, or a healthy co-twin of an affected twin (not recorded which).

The chain is built from TRBV11-1 and TRBJ2-2; there is no DNA to check the TCRdb D call of TRBD1. Germline V gene lookup returns CDR1 SGHAT and CDR2 FQDESV (reference sequence). The CDR3 covers 16 residues. CDR3 in amino acids: CASSSRQGMNTGELFF.

V is TRBV4-3 and J is TRBJ2-1; absent DNA, TCRdb's TRBD1 call cannot be checked. This CDR3 has 14 amino acids. Germline-derived CDR1 and CDR2 are LGHNA and YSLEER. The CDR3 sequence: CASSQGRGGGEQFF.

The chain couples TRBV6-5 to TRBJ2-1; no DNA is available, so the TRBD2 call from TCRdb remains unchecked. The CDR3 consists of 16 residues. Germline V CDR1 and CDR2: MNHEY, SVGAGI. CDR3 amino acids: CASSYSTSGGAFEQFF.

V gene TRBV5-1 combines with J gene TRBJ2-7; there is no DNA to check the TCRdb D call of TRBD1. Germline lookup yields CDR1 SGHRS and CDR2 YFSETQ. CDR3 length: 15 amino acids. CDR3 residues: CASSSTDRGVYEQYF.

The chain joins TRBV7-9 to TRBJ2-5; the TRBD2 assignment by TCRdb is unverifiable without DNA. CDR3 size: 14 residues. The germline V gene has CDR1 SEHNR and CDR2 FQNEAQ (reference sequence). This CDR3 reads CASSPGTIGETQYF.

The chain combines TRBV5-1 with TRBJ1-2. In germline, CDR1 is SGHRS, CDR2 YFSETQ. The CDR3 contains 13 residues. The CDR3 reads CASSLDFSYGYTF.

The chain joins TRBV11-3 to TRBJ2-1; TCRdb indicates TRBD1, and absent DNA this call remains unverified. Per the germline V gene, CDR1 is SGHNT and CDR2 is YENEEA. This CDR3 spans 17 amino acids. The CDR3 loop reads CASSLGAWGASYNEQFF.

This chain connects TRBV7-2 to TRBJ2-2; TCRdb's D gene call, TRBD1, goes unchecked for lack of DNA. The CDR3 extends over 17 amino acids. Looked up from germline, CDR1 is SGHTA and CDR2 is FQGNSA. CDR3 protein: CASSPQGAVLNTGELFF.

The chain's CDR3 is CSAGLGRTDTQYF. The chain recombines TRBV20-1 with TRBJ2-3; TCRdb's assignment of TRBD2 cannot be checked, as there is no DNA. Germline CDR1 DFQATT, CDR2 SNEGSKA (reference sequence). This CDR3 is 13 amino acids long.

This chain links TRBV4-3 with TRBJ1-2. The length of the CDR3 is 15 residues. Germline V gives CDR1 LGHNA, CDR2 YSLEER. The CDR3 protein is CASSQEGLANYGYTF.

This chain's CDR3 is CASSLRQSTYEQYF. The chain couples TRBV12-3 or TRBV12-4 to TRBJ2-7. The length of the CDR3 is 14 residues.

The chain employs TRBV3-1 and TRBJ1-2; TCRdb reports TRBD1, a call that lacks DNA to check it against. Germline CDR1 and CDR2: LGHDT and YNNKEL (reference sequence). The CDR3 has 15 amino acids. The CDR3 here is CASSQGGGINYGYTF.

The CDR3 sequence is CASGLVRDGTGSTDTQYF. The chain has TRBV12-5 and TRBJ2-3; as DNA is missing, the TRBD1 call by TCRdb cannot be tested. The CDR3 totals 18 residues. Per the germline V gene, CDR1 is LGHNT and CDR2 is FRNRAP.

The rearrangement links TRBV5-6 to TRBJ1-1; TCRdb's assignment of TRBD1 cannot be checked, as there is no DNA. The CDR3 extends over 15 amino acids. Germline V gives CDR1 SGHDT, CDR2 YYEEEE. This chain's CDR3 is CASSLPDSLNTEAFF.

The rearrangement uses TRBV5-1 and TRBJ2-5; the D call of TRBD1 rests on TCRdb alone, since no DNA is present to check it. This CDR3 has 18 residues. The germline V gene has CDR1 SGHRS and CDR2 YFSETQ. CDR3 region: CAPWFWEFASDRGKTQYF.

The CDR3 loop is CSARDSLNYGYTF. V is TRBV20-1 and J is TRBJ1-2. The CDR3 sequence is 13 residues long. CDR1 is DFQATT and CDR2 is SNEGSKA in the germline V gene (reference sequence).

The chain is built from TRBV7-2 and TRBJ1-1; TCRdb's D call of TRBD1 is untestable without DNA. Germline CDR1 SGHTA, CDR2 FQGNSA. The CDR3 sequence is 15 residues long. CDR3 sequence: CASSLARDRGAGAFF.

The rearrangement uses TRBV7-2 and TRBJ2-3; the D gene TCRdb calls, TRBD2, cannot be checked with no DNA. CDR3 length: 17 amino acids. Germline lookup yields CDR1 SGHTA and CDR2 FQGNSA. The CDR3 reads CASSSRTSGGDLDTQYF.

The J gene is TRBJ2-3, the V gene TRBV7-9; as DNA is missing, the TRBD2 call by TCRdb cannot be tested. The germline V gene has CDR1 SEHNR and CDR2 FQNEAQ (reference sequence). The CDR3 totals 17 residues. CDR3 in amino acids: CASSPGTSGAFTDTQYF.

The chain links TRBV12-3 or TRBV12-4 to TRBJ1-2. There are 14 residues in the CDR3. CDR3 residues: CASSLVANRNGYTF.

V gene TRBV2 combines with J gene TRBJ1-3. Germline values: CDR1 SNHLY, CDR2 FYNNEI. The length of the CDR3 is 16 residues. The CDR3 sequence is CASSEARKSSGNTIYF. The variable domain in full, with the rest retrieved from reference TRBV2 and TRBJ1-3, is EPEVTQTPSHQVTQMGQEVILRCVPISNHLYFYWYRQILGQKVEFLVSFYNNEISEKSEIFDDQFSVERPDGSNFTLKIRSTKLEDSAMYFCASSEARKSSGNTIYFGEGSWLTVV.

V usage is TRBV7-9 and J usage is TRBJ1-5; TCRdb's D gene call, TRBD1, goes unchecked for lack of DNA. Germline V CDR1 and CDR2: SEHNR, FQNEAQ (reference sequence). The CDR3 totals 14 residues. The CDR3 here is CASSPRTDNQPQHF.

The J gene is TRBJ2-3, the V gene TRBV7-3. Germline V lookup: CDR1 SGHTA, CDR2 FQGTGA. The CDR3 loop spans 15 amino acids. The CDR3: CASSLTPTATDTQYF.

The rearrangement uses TRBV6-1 and TRBJ1-2. In germline, CDR1 is MNHNS, CDR2 SASEGT. The CDR3 is 16 amino acids. The CDR3 spells CASSEALAGRGYGYTF.

The rearrangement joins TRBV3-1 to TRBJ2-7; TCRdb's assignment of TRBD1 cannot be checked, as there is no DNA. The CDR3 length is 16 residues. CDR1 and CDR2 (germline): LGHDT, YNNKEL (reference sequence). The CDR3 loop reads CASSQGTGGHLYEQYF.

The genes are TRBV2 and TRBJ2-7. The CDR3 sequence is 13 residues long. The germline CDR1 and CDR2 sequences are SNHLY and FYNNEI. The CDR3 here is CASSVWQAYEQYF.

The genes are TRBV18 and TRBJ2-5; the TRBD1 assignment by TCRdb is unverifiable without DNA. There are 18 residues in the CDR3. Germline V gene sequence: CDR1 KGHSH, CDR2 LQKENI. The CDR3 protein is CASSPQITSGDREETQYF. Supplemented by reference TRBV18 and TRBJ2-5, the full variable domain reads NAGVMQNPRHLVRRRGQEARLRCSPMKGHSHVYWYRQLPEEGLKFMVYLQKENIIDESGMPKERFSAEFPKEGPSILRIQQVVRGDSAAYFCASSPQITSGDREETQYFGPGTRLLVL.

CDR3 in amino acids: CASSFEQGIGTQYF. V gene TRBV5-1 combines with J gene TRBJ2-5; the TCRdb D gene call, TRBD1, has no DNA to confirm it. CDR3 size: 14 residues. Germline V gene lookup returns CDR1 SGHRS and CDR2 YFSETQ.

The chain recombines TRBV9 with TRBJ2-7; without DNA, the TCRdb call of TRBD1 cannot be checked. Germline V gene data show CDR1 as SGDLS and CDR2 as YYNGEE. CDR3 length: 16 residues. The CDR3 spells CASSVGAQTSSYEQYF.